A selection of T cell receptor beta chains follows, all from one sample in a study of blood T cell repertoires in COVID-19. Only in-frame clones appear in the TCRdb table, and some are missing; sequencing was by immunoSEQ multiplex PCR. The data show about 66,000 clones, about 86% seen once. Sequencing was done on a sample of peripheral blood. The receptor set was obtained from a man over 45 with active COVID-19. Each CDR3 is given with its conserved first and last residue. D genes are given only for firm matches. Not every row has a clone size; where given, it reads once, few, many or a size class.

.	TRBV27	.	TRBJ1-1	TGTGCCACCCACACTACACAGGGACCAACTGAAGCTTTCTTT	CATHTTQGPTEAFF
.	TRBV6-5	.	TRBJ2-2	TGTGCCAGCAGTATGACAGCCAACACCGGGGAGCTGTTTTTT	CASSMTANTGELFF
TRBD2	TRBV6-6	.	TRBJ2-1	TGTGCCAGCAGTACAGGGACTAGCGGGAGGGATGAGCAGTTCTTC	CASSTGTSGRDEQFF
.	TRBV2	.	TRBJ1-2	TGTGCCAGCTCCACATCTAACTATGGCTACACCTTC	CASSTSNYGYTF
TRBD2	TRBV5-4	.	TRBJ2-5	TGTGCCAGCAGCTCCGGGGGACTAGCGGGGGGTCAAGAGACCCAGTACTTC	CASSSGGLAGGQETQYF
TRBD2	TRBV10-1	.	TRBJ2-1	TGCGCCAGCAGTGAGTCGATGCGGGAGAGTAGGGATGAGCAGTTCTTC	CASSESMRESRDEQFF
.	TRBV23-1	once	TRBJ1-2	TGCGCCAGCAGTCAGGGAGGGGCCGAAGTAGGAGGAGTTGGCTACACCTTC	CASSQGGAEVGGVGYTF
TRBD1	TRBV30	.	TRBJ1-1	TGTGCCTGGAGTCCGGGACAGCTGAACACTGAAGCTTTCTTT	CAWSPGQLNTEAFF
.	TRBV6-5	.	TRBJ2-2	TGTGCCAGCAGGACCAGGGGCGCGAACACCGGGGAGCTGTTTTTT	CASRTRGANTGELFF
.	TRBV6-6	.	TRBJ1-2	TGTGCCAGCAGTTCGCGCGGAGGTGACTATGGCTACACCTTC	CASSSRGGDYGYTF
TRBD2	TRBV6-1	.	TRBJ2-2	TGTGCCAGCAGTGAACGGGAGCGGGACAACACCGGGGAGCTGTTTTTT	CASSERERDNTGELFF
.	TRBV5-6	.	TRBJ1-2	TGTGCCAGCAGTTCGGACACCAACTATGGCTACACCTTC	CASSSDTNYGYTF
TRBD2	TRBV7-9	.	TRBJ2-1	TGTGCCAGCACCAATTCGGCGGGAGGGCCCTCCTACAATGAGCAGTTCTTC	CASTNSAGGPSYNEQFF
.	TRBV29-1	.	TRBJ1-3	TGCAGCGTCTCCACAGGCCTAAGGCGTGGAAACACCATATATTTT	CSVSTGLRRGNTIYF
.	TRBV4-1	.	TRBJ2-7	TGCGCCAGCAGCCCCTTGGCGGGGACCCGCGACGAGCAGTACTTC	CASSPLAGTRDEQYF
.	TRBV5-6	once	TRBJ2-7	TGTGCCAGCAGCCGAAGCGGGCCCTACGAGCAGTACTTC	CASSRSGPYEQYF
.	TRBV2	.	TRBJ2-5	TGTGCCAGCAGTCCTTTTGGAGCGGGCCAAGAGACCCAGTACTTC	CASSPFGAGQETQYF
TRBD1	TRBV6-5	.	TRBJ1-6	TGTGCCAGCACCGCACAGGGGACGGCGAATTCACCCCTCCACTTT	CASTAQGTANSPLHF
.	TRBV2	.	TRBJ1-2	TGTGCCAGCAGTGAGGAGGGTGGCTACACCTTC	CASSEEGGYTF
.	TRBV7-2	.	TRBJ2-2	TGTGCCAGCAGACCTAATACGAACACCGGGGAGCTGTTTTTT	CASRPNTNTGELFF
TRBD2	TRBV3-1/TRBV3-2	.	TRBJ2-1	TGTGCCAGCAGCCAATATTCCGCGGGGGGCTACAATGAGCAGTTCTTC	CASSQYSAGGYNEQFF
.	TRBV18	.	TRBJ1-1	TGTGCCAGCTCACCAAGCAAGAACACTGAAGCTTTCTTT	CASSPSKNTEAFF
TRBD1	TRBV6-5	.	TRBJ2-2	TGTGCCAGCACCGATAGGACAGGGATTACCGGGGAGCTGTTTTTT	CASTDRTGITGELFF
TRBD1	TRBV5-4	.	TRBJ2-2	TGTGCCAGCAGCTCGGGACAGGGGATCGGCACCGGGGAGCTGTTTTTT	CASSSGQGIGTGELFF
TRBD2	TRBV13	.	TRBJ2-3	TGTGCCAGCAGCTTAGGACTAGCGGGGGGTCGAGCCACAGATACGCAGTATTTT	CASSLGLAGGRATDTQYF
.	TRBV6-2/TRBV6-3	.	TRBJ1-6	TGTGCCAGCAGTTACTCCGGAGTGGGTCCCTATAATTCACCCCTCCACTTT	CASSYSGVGPYNSPLHF
.	TRBV6-5	.	TRBJ2-7	TGTGCCAGCAGTTCGACTCGGGGAGAGCAGTACTTC	CASSSTRGEQYF
.	TRBV5-4	.	TRBJ2-1	TGTGCCAGCAGCTTGGTTAAACCATGGGGGGTTCATGAGCAGTTCTTC	CASSLVKPWGVHEQFF
.	TRBV5-1	.	TRBJ2-3	TGCGCCAGCAGCGAGGGCGTCGGCACAGATACGCAGTATTTT	CASSEGVGTDTQYF
.	TRBV2	.	TRBJ1-2	TGTGCCAGCAGTGAAGGGGGAGGGATGGATGGCTACACCTTC	CASSEGGGMDGYTF
TRBD1	TRBV3-1/TRBV3-2	.	TRBJ2-3	TGTGCCAGCAGCCAGACGATCCCGGGACAGGGGGCCCCAGATACGCAGTATTTT	CASSQTIPGQGAPDTQYF
TRBD1	TRBV5-1	.	TRBJ1-1	TGCGCCAGCAGTTCCGGACAGGGGAACATGAACACTGAAGCTTTCTTT	CASSSGQGNMNTEAFF
.	TRBV4-2	.	TRBJ1-2	TGTGCCAGCAGCCAAGCCCAGGGTCAGATGGCTGGCTACACCTTC	CASSQAQGQMAGYTF
TRBD1	TRBV5-1	few	TRBJ1-5	TGCGCCAGCAGCTTGGGACAGGGGGGCAATCAGCCCCAGCATTTT	CASSLGQGGNQPQHF
.	TRBV2	.	TRBJ1-1	TGTGCCAGCAGTGCGTCCGGAGCTGAAGCTTTCTTT	CASSASGAEAFF
.	TRBV3-1/TRBV3-2	.	TRBJ2-5	TGTGCCAGCAGCTACCCGTGGGGCCCAGAGACCCAGTACTTC	CASSYPWGPETQYF
TRBD2	TRBV6-2/TRBV6-3	.	TRBJ2-5	TGTGCCAGCACCCCTAGCGGGGTTCTTCAAGAGACCCAGTACTTC	CASTPSGVLQETQYF
TRBD1	TRBV7-8	.	TRBJ1-6	TGTGCCAGCAGCTTACTTCGGGACAGGGTACGATCACCCCTCCACTTT	CASSLLRDRVRSPLHF
.	TRBV3-1/TRBV3-2	.	TRBJ2-2	TGTGCCAGCAGCCAAGGGGCTTACACCGGGGAGCTGTTTTTT	CASSQGAYTGELFF
.	TRBV2	.	TRBJ1-1	TGTGCCAGCAGTGAGGGTTGGCAGGCGAACACTGAAGCTTTCTTT	CASSEGWQANTEAFF
TRBD2	TRBV19	once	TRBJ2-7	TGTGCCAGTAGCCCGACTAGCGGGGGGACCCACCCTTTCTTC	CASSPTSGGTHPFF
TRBD1	TRBV19	.	TRBJ1-1	TGTGCCAGTAGTTCCCCGGGACAGGGGACTGAAGCTTTCTTT	CASSSPGQGTEAFF